The T cell receptor beta chain under discussion was sequenced for a study of human T cells and chemical hapten exposure. One entry per CDR3 protein, called by TCRdb with MiXCR from the 5' RACE reads. The table includes 95,000 to 120,000 distinct CDR3 sequences, roughly a fifth detected once. Germline values: CDR1 SQVTM, CDR2 ANQGSEA. CDR3 length: 11 amino acids. V lost 5 bases, J lost 5 bases, and 3 bases stayed unmatched. Total RNA came from unfractionated whole blood. The origin of this receptor is a human donor in good health. The rearrangement links TRBV29-1 to TRBJ2-7, with 7 bases identical to TRBD1. CDR3 residues: CSVLGGHEQYF. CDR3 in DNA: TGCAGCGTTCTAGGGGGCCACGAGCAGTACTTC.